This T cell receptor (beta chain) was sequenced in a study of T cells in Graves' hyperthyroidism and ophthalmopathy. Study background: Sampling of peripheral blood happened at initial diagnosis, prior to any treatment.

Over 18 months, lack of ophthalmopathy progression marked Graves' hyperthyroidism as stable. Extraction of PBMCs used roughly 9.6 ml of fresh peripheral blood. This clonotype was seen a handful of times. From RNA transcripts, TCR beta CDR3 regions were amplified. The HTBI set primed first-round TCR CDR3 RT-PCR. Each CDR3 protein is one row after TCRdb ran MiXCR on the multiplex PCR reads. The sample has hundreds of thousands of distinct CDR3 sequences, 12% to 15% seen once. V gave up 2 bases and J gave up 0 bases, with 8 bases separating them. The length of the CDR3 is 16 residues. The TCR originated in a woman younger than 35 with Graves' hyperthyroidism. The V gene is TRBV12-3 or TRBV12-4, the J gene TRBJ1-6; D is undetermined. Input material: blood. CDR3 in amino acids: CASSLNPSSYNSPLHF. The DNA of the CDR3 is TGTGCCAGCAGTTTAAACCCAAGCTCCTATAATTCACCCCTCCACTTT.